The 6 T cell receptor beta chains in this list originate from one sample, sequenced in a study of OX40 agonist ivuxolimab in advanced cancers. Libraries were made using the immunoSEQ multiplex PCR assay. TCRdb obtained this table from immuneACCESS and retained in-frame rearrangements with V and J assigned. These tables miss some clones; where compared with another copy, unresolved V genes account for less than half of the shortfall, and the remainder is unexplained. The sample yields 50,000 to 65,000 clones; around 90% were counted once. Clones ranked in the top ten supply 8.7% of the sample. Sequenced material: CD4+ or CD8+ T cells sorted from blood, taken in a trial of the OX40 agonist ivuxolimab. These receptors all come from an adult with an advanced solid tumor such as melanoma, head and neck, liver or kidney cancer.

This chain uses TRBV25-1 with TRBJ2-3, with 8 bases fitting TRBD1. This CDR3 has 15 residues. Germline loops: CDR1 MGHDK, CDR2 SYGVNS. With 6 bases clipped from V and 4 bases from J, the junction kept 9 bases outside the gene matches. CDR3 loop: CASRSSRGPADTQYF. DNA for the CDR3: TGTGCCAGCAGGAGTAGCAGGGGGCCGGCAGATACGCAGTATTTT.

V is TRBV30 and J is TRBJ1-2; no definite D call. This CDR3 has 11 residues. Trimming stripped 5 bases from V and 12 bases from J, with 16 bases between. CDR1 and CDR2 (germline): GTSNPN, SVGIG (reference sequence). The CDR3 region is CAWEEDGEDTF. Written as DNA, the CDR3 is TGTGCCTGGGAGGAGGACGGGGAGGACACCTTC.

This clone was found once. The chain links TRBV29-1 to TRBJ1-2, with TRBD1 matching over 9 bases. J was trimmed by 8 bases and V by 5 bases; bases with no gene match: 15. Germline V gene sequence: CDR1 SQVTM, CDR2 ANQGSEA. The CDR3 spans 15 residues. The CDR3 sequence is CSVPGQGVNRRGYTF. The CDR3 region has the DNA TGCAGCGTTCCGGGACAGGGAGTGAATCGACGAGGCTACACCTTC.

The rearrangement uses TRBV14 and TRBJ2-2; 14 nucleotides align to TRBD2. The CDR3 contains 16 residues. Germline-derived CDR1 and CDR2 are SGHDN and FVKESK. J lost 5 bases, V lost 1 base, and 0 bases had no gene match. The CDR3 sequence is CASSQGTSGRTGELFF. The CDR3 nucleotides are TGTGCCAGCAGCCAAGGGACTAGCGGGAGGACCGGGGAGCTGTTTTTT.

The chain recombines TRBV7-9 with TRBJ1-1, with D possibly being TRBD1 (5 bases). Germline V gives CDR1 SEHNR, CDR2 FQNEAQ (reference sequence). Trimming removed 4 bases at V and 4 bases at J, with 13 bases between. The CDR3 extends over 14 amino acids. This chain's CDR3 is CASSSASGITEAFF. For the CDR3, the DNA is TGTGCCAGCAGCTCAGCCTCAGGGATCACTGAAGCTTTCTTT.

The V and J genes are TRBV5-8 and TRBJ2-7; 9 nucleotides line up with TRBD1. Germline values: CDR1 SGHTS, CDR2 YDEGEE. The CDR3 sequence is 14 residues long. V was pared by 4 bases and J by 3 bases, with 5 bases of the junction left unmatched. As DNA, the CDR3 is TGTGCCAGCAGCCCCGGGACAGGGAGCTACGAGCAGTACTTC. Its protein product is CASSPGTGSYEQYF.